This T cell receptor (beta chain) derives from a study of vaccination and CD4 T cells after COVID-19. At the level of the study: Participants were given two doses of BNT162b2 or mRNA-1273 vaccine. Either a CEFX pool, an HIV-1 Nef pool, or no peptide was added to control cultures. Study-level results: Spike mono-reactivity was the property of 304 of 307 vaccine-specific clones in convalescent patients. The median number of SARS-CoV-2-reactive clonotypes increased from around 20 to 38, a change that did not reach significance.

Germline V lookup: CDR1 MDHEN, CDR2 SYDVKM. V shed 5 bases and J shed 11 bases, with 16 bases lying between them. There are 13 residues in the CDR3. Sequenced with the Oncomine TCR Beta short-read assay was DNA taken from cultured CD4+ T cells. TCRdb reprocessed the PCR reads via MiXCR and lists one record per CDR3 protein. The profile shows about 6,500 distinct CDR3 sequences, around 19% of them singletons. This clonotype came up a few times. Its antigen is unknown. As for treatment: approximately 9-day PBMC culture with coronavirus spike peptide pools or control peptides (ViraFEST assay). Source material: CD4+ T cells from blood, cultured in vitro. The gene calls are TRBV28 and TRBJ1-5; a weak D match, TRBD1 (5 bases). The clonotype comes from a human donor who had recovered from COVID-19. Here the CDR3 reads CASSLLGVVAQHF. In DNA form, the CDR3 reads TGTGCCAGCAGTCTGTTAGGGGTGGTGGCCCAGCATTTT. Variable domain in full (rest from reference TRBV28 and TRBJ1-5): DVKVTQSSRYLVKRTGEKVFLECVQDMDHENMFWYRQDPGLGLRLIYFSYDVKMKEKGDIPEGYSVSREKKERFSLILESASTNQTSMYLCASSLLGVVAQHFGDGTRLSIL.